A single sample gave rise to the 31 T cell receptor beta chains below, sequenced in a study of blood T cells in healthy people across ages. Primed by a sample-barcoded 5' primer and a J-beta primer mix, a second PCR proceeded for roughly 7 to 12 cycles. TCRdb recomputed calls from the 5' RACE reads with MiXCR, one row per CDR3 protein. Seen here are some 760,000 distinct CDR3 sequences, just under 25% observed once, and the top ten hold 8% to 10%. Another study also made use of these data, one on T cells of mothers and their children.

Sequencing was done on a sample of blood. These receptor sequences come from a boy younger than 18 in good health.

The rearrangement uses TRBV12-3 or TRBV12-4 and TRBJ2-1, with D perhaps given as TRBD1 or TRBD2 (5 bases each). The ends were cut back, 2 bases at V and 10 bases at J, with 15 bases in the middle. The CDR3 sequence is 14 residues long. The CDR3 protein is CASSLRDAVREQFF. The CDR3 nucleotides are TGTGCCAGCAGTTTACGGGACGCCGTCAGGGAGCAGTTCTTC.

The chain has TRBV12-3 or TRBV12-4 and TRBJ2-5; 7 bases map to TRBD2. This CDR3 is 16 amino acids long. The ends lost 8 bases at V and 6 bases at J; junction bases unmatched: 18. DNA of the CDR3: TGTGCCAGCTCCTACACAACGGATGTCGGGAGGAAGACCCAGTACTTC. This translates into CASSYTTDVGRKTQYF.

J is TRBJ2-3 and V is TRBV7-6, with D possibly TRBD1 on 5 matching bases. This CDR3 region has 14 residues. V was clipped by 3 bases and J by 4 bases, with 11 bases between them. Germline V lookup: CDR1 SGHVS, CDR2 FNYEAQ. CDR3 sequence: CASSFQGVADTQYF. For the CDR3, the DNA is TGTGCCAGCAGCTTTCAGGGTGTCGCAGATACGCAGTATTTT.

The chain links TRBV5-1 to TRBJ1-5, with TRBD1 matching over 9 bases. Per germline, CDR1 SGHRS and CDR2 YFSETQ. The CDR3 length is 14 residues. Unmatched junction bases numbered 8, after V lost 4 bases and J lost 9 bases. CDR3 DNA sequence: TGCGCCAGCAGCGATGGACAGGGGTCTGGGCCCCAGCATTTT. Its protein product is CASSDGQGSGPQHF.

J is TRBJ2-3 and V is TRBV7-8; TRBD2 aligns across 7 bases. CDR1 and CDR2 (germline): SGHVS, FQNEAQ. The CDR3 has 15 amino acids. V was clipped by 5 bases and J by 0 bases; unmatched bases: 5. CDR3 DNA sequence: TGTGCCAGCAGCGGGGACGGGGGGAGCACAGATACGCAGTATTTT. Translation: CASSGDGGSTDTQYF.

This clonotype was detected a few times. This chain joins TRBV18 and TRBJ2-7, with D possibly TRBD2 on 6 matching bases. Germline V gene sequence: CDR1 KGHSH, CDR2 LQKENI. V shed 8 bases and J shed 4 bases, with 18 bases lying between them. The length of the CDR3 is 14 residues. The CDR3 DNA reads TGTGCCAGCGCCCTGGTCGAGGAGGGTTACGAGCAGTACTTC. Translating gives CASALVEEGYEQYF.

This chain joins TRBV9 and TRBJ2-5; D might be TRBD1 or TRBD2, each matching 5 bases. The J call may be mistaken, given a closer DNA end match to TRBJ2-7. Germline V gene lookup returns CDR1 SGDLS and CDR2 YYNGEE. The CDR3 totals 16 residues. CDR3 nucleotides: TGTGCCAGCAGCGTAGACGGGGCAGCCCTCTCCTACGAGCAGTACTTC. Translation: CASSVDGAALSYEQYF.

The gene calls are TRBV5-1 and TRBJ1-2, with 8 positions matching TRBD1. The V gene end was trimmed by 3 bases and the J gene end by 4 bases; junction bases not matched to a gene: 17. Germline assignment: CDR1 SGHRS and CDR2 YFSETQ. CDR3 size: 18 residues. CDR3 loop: CASSYKRTGQEAGYGYTF. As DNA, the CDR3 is TGCGCCAGCAGCTACAAGAGGACAGGGCAAGAAGCGGGCTATGGCTACACCTTC.

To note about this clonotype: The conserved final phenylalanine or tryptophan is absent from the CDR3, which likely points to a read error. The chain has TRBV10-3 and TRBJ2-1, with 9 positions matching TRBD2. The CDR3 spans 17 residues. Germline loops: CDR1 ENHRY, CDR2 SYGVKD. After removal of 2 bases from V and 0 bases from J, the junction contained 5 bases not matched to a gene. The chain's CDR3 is CAISEPSGEPSYNEQFL. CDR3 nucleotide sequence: TGTGCCATCAGTGAGCCTAGCGGGGAACCCTCCTACAATGAGCAGTTCCTC.

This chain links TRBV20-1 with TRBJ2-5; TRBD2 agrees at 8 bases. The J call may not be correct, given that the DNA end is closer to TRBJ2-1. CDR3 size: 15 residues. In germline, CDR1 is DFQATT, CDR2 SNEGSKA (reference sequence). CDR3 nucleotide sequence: TGCAGTGCTCGACTGGTCGGGGGGGCCTACAATGAGCAGTTCTTC. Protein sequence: CSARLVGGAYNEQFF.

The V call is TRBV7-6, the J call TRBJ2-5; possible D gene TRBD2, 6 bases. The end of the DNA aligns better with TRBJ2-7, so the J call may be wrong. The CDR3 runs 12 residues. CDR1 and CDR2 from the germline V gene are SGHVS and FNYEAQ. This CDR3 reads CASSVREHEQYF. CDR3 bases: TGTGCCAGCAGCGTCCGGGAGCACGAGCAGTACTTC.

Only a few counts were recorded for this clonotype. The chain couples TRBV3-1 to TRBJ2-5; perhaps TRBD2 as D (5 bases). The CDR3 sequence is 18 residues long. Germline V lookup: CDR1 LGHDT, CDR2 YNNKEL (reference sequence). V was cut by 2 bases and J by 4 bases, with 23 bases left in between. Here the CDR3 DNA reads TGTGCCAGCAGCCAAAGTGGTTTGGGCGACCGGGCGGGAGAGACCCAGTACTTC. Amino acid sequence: CASSQSGLGDRAGETQYF.

Here the CDR3 DNA reads TGCGCCAGCAGTGACCCCGACAGGGCATACGAGCAGTACTTC. Amino acids: CASSDPDRAYEQYF. The chain joins TRBV10-1 to TRBJ2-7; 7 nucleotides line up with TRBD1. Germline assignment: CDR1 WNHNN and CDR2 SYGVQD (reference sequence). The length of the CDR3 is 14 residues. The trim removed 3 bases at V and 4 bases at J, leaving 6 bases unmatched.

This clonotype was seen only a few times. CDR3 sequence reads: CASSFPGQGGTQYF. For the CDR3, the DNA is TGTGCCAGCAGCTTCCCGGGACAGGGTGGGACCCAGTACTTC. The gene calls are TRBV7-8 and TRBJ2-5, with 9 bases aligning to TRBD1. Looked up from germline, CDR1 is SGHVS and CDR2 is FQNEAQ. This CDR3 spans 14 amino acids. V was clipped by 3 bases and J by 7 bases; unmatched bases: 6. Full variable domain (missing parts from reference TRBV7-8 and TRBJ2-5): GAGVSQSPRYKVAKRGQDVALRCDPISGHVSLFWYQQALGQGPEFLTYFQNEAQLDKSGLPSDRFFAERPEGSVSTLKIQRTQQEDSAVYLCASSFPGQGGTQYFGPGTRLLVL.

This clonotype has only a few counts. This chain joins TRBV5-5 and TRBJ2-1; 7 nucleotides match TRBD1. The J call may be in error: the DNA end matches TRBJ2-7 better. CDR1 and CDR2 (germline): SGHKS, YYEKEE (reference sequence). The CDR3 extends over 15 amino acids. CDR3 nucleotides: TGTGCCAGCAGCAGGGGGTCAGGGGGATTCAACGAGCAGTACTTC. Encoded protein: CASSRGSGGFNEQYF.

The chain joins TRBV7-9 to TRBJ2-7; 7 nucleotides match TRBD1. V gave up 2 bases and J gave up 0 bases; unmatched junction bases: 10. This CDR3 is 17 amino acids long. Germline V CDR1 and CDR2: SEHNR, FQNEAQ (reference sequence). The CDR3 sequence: CASSLPLTGESSYEQYF. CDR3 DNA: TGTGCCAGCAGCTTACCCCTAACAGGGGAGAGCTCCTACGAGCAGTACTTC.

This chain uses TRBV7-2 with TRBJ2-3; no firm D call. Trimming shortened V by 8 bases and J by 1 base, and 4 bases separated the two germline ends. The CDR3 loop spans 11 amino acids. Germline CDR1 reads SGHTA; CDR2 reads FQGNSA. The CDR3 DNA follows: TGTGCCAGCGGAGGCACAGATACGCAGTATTTT. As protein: CASGGTDTQYF.

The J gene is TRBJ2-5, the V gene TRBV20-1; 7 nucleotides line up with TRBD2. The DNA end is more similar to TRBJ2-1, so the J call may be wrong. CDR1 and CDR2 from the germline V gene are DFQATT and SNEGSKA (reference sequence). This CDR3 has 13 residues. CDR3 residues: CSALDGTNNEQFF. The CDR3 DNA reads TGCAGTGCATTGGATGGGACTAACAATGAGCAGTTCTTC.

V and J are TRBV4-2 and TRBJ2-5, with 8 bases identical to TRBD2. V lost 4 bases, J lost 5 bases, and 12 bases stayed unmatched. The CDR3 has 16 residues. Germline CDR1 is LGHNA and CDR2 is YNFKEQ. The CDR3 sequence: CASSRSLSGVLETQYF. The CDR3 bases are TGTGCCAGCAGCCGCTCCCTTAGCGGGGTCCTCGAGACCCAGTACTTC.

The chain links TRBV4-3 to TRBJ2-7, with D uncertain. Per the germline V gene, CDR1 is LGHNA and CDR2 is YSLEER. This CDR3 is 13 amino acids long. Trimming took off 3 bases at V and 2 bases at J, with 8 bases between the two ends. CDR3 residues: CASSQTVTYEQYF. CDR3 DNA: TGCGCCAGCAGCCAGACTGTTACCTACGAGCAGTACTTC.

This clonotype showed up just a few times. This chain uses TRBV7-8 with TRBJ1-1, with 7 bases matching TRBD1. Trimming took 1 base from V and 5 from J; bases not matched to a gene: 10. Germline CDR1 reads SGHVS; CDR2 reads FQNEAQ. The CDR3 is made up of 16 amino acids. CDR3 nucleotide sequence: TGTGCCAGCAGCTTAGTTGACAGGGTAGGAGTAACTGAAGCTTTCTTT. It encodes CASSLVDRVGVTEAFF.

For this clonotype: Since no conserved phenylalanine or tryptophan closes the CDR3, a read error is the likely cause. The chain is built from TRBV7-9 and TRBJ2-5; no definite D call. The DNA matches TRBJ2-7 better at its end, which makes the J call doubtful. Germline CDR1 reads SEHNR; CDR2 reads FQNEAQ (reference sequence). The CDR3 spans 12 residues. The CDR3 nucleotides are TGTGCCAGCAGCTTAGTGAAGGACGAGCAGTACCTC. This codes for CASSLVKDEQYL.

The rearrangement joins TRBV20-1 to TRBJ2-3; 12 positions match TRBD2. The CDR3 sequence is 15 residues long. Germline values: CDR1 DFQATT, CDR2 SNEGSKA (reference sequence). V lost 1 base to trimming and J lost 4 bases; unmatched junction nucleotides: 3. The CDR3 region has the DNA TGCAGTGCTAGAGCTAGCGGGAGGGAGCCAGATACGCAGTATTTT. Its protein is CSARASGREPDTQYF.

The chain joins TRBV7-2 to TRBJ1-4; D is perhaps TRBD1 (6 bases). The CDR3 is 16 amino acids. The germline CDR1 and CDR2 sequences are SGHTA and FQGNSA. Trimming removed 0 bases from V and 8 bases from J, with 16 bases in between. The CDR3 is CASSLAGGQWQEKLFF. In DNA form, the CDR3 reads TGTGCCAGCAGCTTAGCGGGAGGACAGTGGCAGGAAAAACTGTTTTTT.

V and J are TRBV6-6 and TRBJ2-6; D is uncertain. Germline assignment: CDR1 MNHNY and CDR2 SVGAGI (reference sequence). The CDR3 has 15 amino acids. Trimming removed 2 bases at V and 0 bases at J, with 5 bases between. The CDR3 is CASSYILSGANVLTF. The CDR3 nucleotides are TGTGCCAGCAGTTACATCCTCTCTGGGGCCAACGTCCTGACTTTC.

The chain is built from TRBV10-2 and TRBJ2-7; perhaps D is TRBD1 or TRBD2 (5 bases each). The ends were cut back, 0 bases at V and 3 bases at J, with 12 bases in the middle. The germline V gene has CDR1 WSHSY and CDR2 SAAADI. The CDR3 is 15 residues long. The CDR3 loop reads CASSESSGTFYEQYF. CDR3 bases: TGCGCCAGCAGTGAGTCCTCCGGGACCTTCTACGAGCAGTACTTC.

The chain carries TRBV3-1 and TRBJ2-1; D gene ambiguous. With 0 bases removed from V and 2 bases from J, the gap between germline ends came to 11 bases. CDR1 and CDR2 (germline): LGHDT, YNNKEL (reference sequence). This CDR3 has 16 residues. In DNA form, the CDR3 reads TGTGCCAGCAGCCAAGACCCCAGCCCAACCTACAATGAGCAGTTCTTC. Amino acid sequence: CASSQDPSPTYNEQFF.

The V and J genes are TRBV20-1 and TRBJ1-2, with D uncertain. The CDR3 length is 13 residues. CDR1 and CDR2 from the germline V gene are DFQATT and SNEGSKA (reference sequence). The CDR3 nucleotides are TGCAGGGGAGGGCCGGCGGGTAACTATGGCTACACCTTC. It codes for CRGGPAGNYGYTF.

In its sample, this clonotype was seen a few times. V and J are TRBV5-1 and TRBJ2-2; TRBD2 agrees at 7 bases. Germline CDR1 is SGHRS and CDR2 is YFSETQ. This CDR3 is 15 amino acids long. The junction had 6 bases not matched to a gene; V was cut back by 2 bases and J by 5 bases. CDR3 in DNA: TGCGCCAGCAGCTTCTCGGCGGGGGATACCGGGGAGCTGTTTTTT. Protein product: CASSFSAGDTGELFF.

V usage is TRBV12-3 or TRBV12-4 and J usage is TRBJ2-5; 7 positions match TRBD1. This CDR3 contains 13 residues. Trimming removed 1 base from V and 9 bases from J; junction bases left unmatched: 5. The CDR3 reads CASSLGTGPSQYF. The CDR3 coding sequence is TGTGCCAGCAGTTTAGGGACAGGACCCTCCCAGTACTTC.

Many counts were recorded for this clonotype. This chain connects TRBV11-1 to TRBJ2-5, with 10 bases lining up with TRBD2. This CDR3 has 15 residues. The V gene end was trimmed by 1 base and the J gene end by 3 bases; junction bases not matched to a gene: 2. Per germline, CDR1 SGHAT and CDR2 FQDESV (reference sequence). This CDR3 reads CASSLGTSGEETQYF. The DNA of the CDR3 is TGTGCCAGCAGCTTAGGGACTAGCGGAGAAGAGACCCAGTACTTC.